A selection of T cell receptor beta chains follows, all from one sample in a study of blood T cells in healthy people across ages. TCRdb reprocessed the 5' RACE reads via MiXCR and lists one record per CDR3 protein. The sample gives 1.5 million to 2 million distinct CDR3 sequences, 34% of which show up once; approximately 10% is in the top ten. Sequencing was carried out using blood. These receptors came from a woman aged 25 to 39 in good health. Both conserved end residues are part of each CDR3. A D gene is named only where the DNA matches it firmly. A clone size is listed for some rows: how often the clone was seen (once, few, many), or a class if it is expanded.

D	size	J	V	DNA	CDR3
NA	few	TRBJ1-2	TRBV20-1	TGCAGTGCTGTCGACAGAGCTAACTATGGCTACACCTTC	CSAVDRANYGYTF
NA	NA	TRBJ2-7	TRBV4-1	TGCGCCAGCAGCCAAGAACCGTTCGGGGGAGTCTACGAGCAGTACTTC	CASSQEPFGGVYEQYF
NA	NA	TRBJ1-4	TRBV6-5	TGTGCCAGCAGTTATCAGGGCGGGGTTAATGAAAAACTGTTTTTT	CASSYQGGVNEKLFF
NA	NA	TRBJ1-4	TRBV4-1	TGCGCCAGCAGCCAAGATAGTGCAGGAAGGGGGAGTGAAAAACTGTTTTTT	CASSQDSAGRGSEKLFF
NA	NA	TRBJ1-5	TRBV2	TGTGCCAGCAGTGAATTTAGGGGATCGGATCAGCCCCAGCATTTT	CASSEFRGSDQPQHF
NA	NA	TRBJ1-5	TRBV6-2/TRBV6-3	TGTGCCAGCAGCAAACCAACAGGGTCAAGTCAGCCCCAGCATTTT	CASSKPTGSSQPQHF
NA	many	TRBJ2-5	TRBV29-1	TGCAGCGTCCTTGGGGGTTTTCAAGAGACCCAGTACTTC	CSVLGGFQETQYF
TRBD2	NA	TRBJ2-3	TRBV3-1	TGTGCCAGCAGCCAAGATCGGGGGGACCTTATTACAGATACGCAGTATTTT	CASSQDRGDLITDTQYF
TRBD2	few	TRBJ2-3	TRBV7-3	TGTGCCAGCAGCTTAAGCCCTCTCCTAGCGGGGACCACAGATACGCAGTATTTT	CASSLSPLLAGTTDTQYF
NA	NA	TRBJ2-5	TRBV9	TGTGCCAGCAGCGTAGTACTCTCCACGGTACAAGAGACCCAGTACTTC	CASSVVLSTVQETQYF
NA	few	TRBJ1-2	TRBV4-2	TGTGCCAGCAGCCAAGATTGGCCTGTGAACTATGGCTACACCTTC	CASSQDWPVNYGYTF
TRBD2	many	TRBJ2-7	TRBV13	TGTGCCAGCAGGAAGAGCGGGAAAGACTACGAGCAGTACTTC	CASRKSGKDYEQYF
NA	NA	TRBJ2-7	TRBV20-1	TGCAGTGCTAGAGATGACCGGGGGCTAGTCACCTACGAGCAGTACTTC	CSARDDRGLVTYEQYF
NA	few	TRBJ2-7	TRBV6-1	TGTGCCAGCAAGGTACAGGGATGGGCCGAGCAGTACTTC	CASKVQGWAEQYF
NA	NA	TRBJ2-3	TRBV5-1	TGCGCCAGCAGCTTGGCCCCCCGACAGGATCGACCAGCAGATACGCGGTATTTT	CASSLAPRQDRPADTRYF
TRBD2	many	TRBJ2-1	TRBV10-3	TGTGCCATCAGCGGTAGCGGGAGCTATGAGCAGTTCTTC	CAISGSGSYEQFF
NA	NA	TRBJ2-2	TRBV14	TGTGCCAGCAGCCAATATCGGGAGCTGTTTTTT	CASSQYRELFF
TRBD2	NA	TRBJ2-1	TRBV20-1	TGCAGTGCTAGAGGAAAGCGGGAGGGTTACAATGAGCAGTTCTTC	CSARGKREGYNEQFF
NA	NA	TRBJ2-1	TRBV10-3	TGTGCCACCAGTGACCCCCTTGAGGCAGCGGGCTACTCCTACAATGAGCAGTTCTTC	CATSDPLEAAGYSYNEQFF
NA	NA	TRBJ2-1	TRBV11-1	TGTGCCAGCAGCCCCGAGGGGAACAATGAGCAGTTCTTC	CASSPEGNNEQFF
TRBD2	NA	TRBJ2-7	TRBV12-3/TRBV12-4	TGTGCCAGCAGTGCCCTTCTAGCGGCCGAGCAGTACTTC	CASSALLAAEQYF
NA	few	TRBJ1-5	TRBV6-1	TGTGCCAGCAGTGAAGACGGGCATCAGCCCCAGCATTTT	CASSEDGHQPQHF
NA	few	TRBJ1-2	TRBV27	TGTGCCAGCACACGATGGGGTATCAACTACAACTATGGCTACACCTTC	CASTRWGINYNYGYTF
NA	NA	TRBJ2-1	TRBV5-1	TGCGCCAGCTCTCCTCTCACCAACCCGAATGAGCAGTTCTTC	CASSPLTNPNEQFF
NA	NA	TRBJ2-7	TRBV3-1	TGTGCCAGCAGCCAAGCGATGAGTAGCCACGAGCAGTACTTC	CASSQAMSSHEQYF
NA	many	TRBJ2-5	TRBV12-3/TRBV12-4	TGTGCCAGCAGTTTACGGGGGGCCCAAGAGACCCAGTACTTC	CASSLRGAQETQYF
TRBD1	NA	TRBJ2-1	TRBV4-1	TGCGCCAGCAGCACGGGGACAGGGTTCGGTAATGAGCAGTTCTTC	CASSTGTGFGNEQFF
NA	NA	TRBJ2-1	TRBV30	TGTGCCTGGAGGAGGAATGAGCAGTTCTTC	CAWRRNEQFF
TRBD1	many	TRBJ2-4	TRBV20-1	TGCGGATTTCGGGACAGGGGGATTCGGGAGCAGTACTTC	CGFRDRGIREQYF
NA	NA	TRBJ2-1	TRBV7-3	TGTGCCAGCAGCCCTCGACATGATTGGGGTGAGCAGTTCTTC	CASSPRHDWGEQFF
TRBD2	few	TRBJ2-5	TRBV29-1	TGCAGCGTTGCGTCCGCGGGAGGAGAGACCCAGTACTTC	CSVASAGGETQYF
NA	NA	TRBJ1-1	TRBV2	TGTGCCAGCAGTGAAGGGGAACTCGAAGCTTTCTTT	CASSEGELEAFF
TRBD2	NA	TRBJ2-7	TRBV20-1	TGCAGTGCTAGAGGAGGTAGCGGGAGAACCTACGAGCAGTACTTC	CSARGGSGRTYEQYF
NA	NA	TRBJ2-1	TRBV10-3	TGTGCCATCAGTGAGACCTTCGACGGGGGCAATGAGCAGTTCTTC	CAISETFDGGNEQFF
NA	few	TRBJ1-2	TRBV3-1	TGTGCCAGCAGCCCGACCCGGACAAGTTGGCTCTATGGCTACACCTTC	CASSPTRTSWLYGYTF
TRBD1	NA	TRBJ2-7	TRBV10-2	TGCGCCAGCAGAAAAACGACAGGGAGAGGCTCCTACGAGCAGTACTTC	CASRKTTGRGSYEQYF
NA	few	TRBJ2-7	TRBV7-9	TGTGCCATATCAAAGGCAGGCTCCTACGAGCAGTACTTC	CAISKAGSYEQYF
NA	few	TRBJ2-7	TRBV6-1	TGTGCCAGCAGATCGAAGGGGTACGAGCAGTACTTC	CASRSKGYEQYF
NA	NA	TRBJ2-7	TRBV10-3	TGTGCCATGAGAGCCGGAGGGAACGCCTACGAGCAGTACTTC	CAMRAGGNAYEQYF
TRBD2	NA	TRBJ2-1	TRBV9	TGTGCCAGCAGCGTACGACTAGCGGGGGTCCATGAGCAGTTCTTC	CASSVRLAGVHEQFF
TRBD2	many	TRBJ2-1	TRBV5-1	TGTGCCAGCAGCTTGGGCGGGAGCTCCTACAATGAGCAGTTCTTC	CASSLGGSSYNEQFF
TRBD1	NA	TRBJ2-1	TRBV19	TGTGCCAGTAGTATCCCCGACAGGGGGCTTTACAATGAGCAGTTCTTC	CASSIPDRGLYNEQFF
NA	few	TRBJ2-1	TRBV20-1	TGCAGTGCTAGAGATCCCCGGGAGAGGGTTGAGCAGTTCTTC	CSARDPRERVEQFF
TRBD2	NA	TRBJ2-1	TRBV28	TGTGCCAGCAGTTCCCCAGCGGGATACAATGAGCAGTTCTTC	CASSSPAGYNEQFF
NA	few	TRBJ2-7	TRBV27	TGTGCCAGCAGTCCCCGGGGCGGGGACAGCTCCTACGAGCAGTACTTC	CASSPRGGDSSYEQYF
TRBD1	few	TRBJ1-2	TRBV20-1	TGCAGTGCTAGATGGACAGGGGGCCATGGCTACACCTTC	CSARWTGGHGYTF
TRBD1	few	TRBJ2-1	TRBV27	TGTGCCAGCCGGGACAGAGTTTGGAATGAGCAGTTCTTC	CASRDRVWNEQFF
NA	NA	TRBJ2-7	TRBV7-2	TGTGCCAGCAGCTTAACTAGAAGGGAATACGCCTACGAGCAGTACTTC	CASSLTRREYAYEQYF
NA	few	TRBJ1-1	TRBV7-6	TGTGCCAGCAGCTCGGCCGGCACTGAAGCTTTCTTT	CASSSAGTEAFF
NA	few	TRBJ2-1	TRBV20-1	TGCAGTGCTAGAGTCGAATCGAGCTCCTACAATGAGCAGTTCTTC	CSARVESSSYNEQFF